The sequence of this TCR beta chain was determined in a study of CD8+CD57+ T cells in acquired aplastic anemia. Patients who underwent sequencing had shown CD8+CD57+ cell expansion by flow cytometry. Profiling that covered TCR beta VDJ and CDR3 relied on genomic DNA as its template. Using its own MiXCR run on the reads, TCRdb lists one record per CDR3 protein. The sample shows 310,000 or so distinct CDR3 sequences, approximately 60% of them seen only once. Ten or more counts support this clonotype. The specimen sequenced was sorted CD4+, CD8+, or CD8+CD57+ T cells (not recorded which) from PBMCs. The receptor comes from a human donor with aplastic anemia.

CDR3 in amino acids: CATSDLSGLGNEQFF. The CDR3 coding sequence is TGTGCCACCAGTGATTTGTCCGGGTTAGGCAATGAGCAGTTCTTC. V and J are TRBV24-1 and TRBJ2-1; D is ambiguous. V was pared by 0 bases and J by 6 bases, with 11 bases between. CDR3 length: 15 amino acids. The V gene's germline CDR1 is KGHDR and CDR2 SFDVKD.